The 22 T cell receptor beta chains below were found in one sample sequenced in a study of T cells expressing NK-cell markers. TCRdb re-called the 5' RACE reads; every CDR3 protein appears as one record, without DNA. Its table lists a few hundred thousand distinct CDR3 sequences. Input material: blood T cells: a sorted CD56 or NKG2C T cell subset, CD4+ or CD8+ T cells, or bulk PBMC T cells (not recorded which). The receptors were sampled from a man aged 18 to 69 in good health.

The chain is built from TRBV5-1 and TRBJ1-6; TCRdb's assignment of TRBD1 cannot be checked, as there is no DNA. Germline assignment: CDR1 SGHRS and CDR2 YFSETQ. The CDR3 has 16 residues. This CDR3 reads CASSGGDRHNNSPLHF.

The chain uses TRBV5-1 and TRBJ2-1; lacking DNA, the TRBD2 call made by TCRdb goes unchecked. This CDR3 comprises 14 residues. The germline V gene encodes CDR1 SGHRS and CDR2 YFSETQ. CDR3 region: CASSVTSGGAEQFF.

The V call is TRBV10-3, the J call TRBJ2-7; lacking DNA, the TRBD2 call made by TCRdb goes unchecked. Germline-derived CDR1 and CDR2 are ENHRY and SYGVKD. The CDR3 extends over 12 amino acids. CDR3 protein: CAISKTSSEQYF.

V usage is TRBV6-5 and J usage is TRBJ1-2; checking the TCRdb D call of TRBD1 is not possible without DNA. The CDR3 contains 15 residues. Germline V gene data show CDR1 as MNHEY and CDR2 as SVGAGI. CDR3 sequence: CASSYSRTGNYGYTF.

The gene calls are TRBV7-9 and TRBJ2-1. The CDR3 has 14 residues. Per germline, CDR1 SEHNR and CDR2 FQNEAQ (reference sequence). This chain's CDR3 is CASSLALAVGEQFF.

This chain joins TRBV20-1 and TRBJ2-7; TCRdb indicates TRBD2, and absent DNA this call remains unverified. Germline loops: CDR1 DFQATT, CDR2 SNEGSKA (reference sequence). This CDR3 region has 16 residues. Here the CDR3 reads CSASRGGGGASYEQYF.

This rearrangement joins TRBV30 to TRBJ2-3; TCRdb's D call of TRBD2 is untestable without DNA. This CDR3 contains 11 residues. CDR1 and CDR2 from the germline V gene are GTSNPN and SVGIG (reference sequence). The chain's CDR3 is CAWLRGDTQYF.

The CDR3 reads CASSLQGFGGYTF. J is TRBJ1-2 and V is TRBV7-6; there is no DNA to check the TCRdb D call of TRBD1. Germline V gene sequence: CDR1 SGHVS, CDR2 FNYEAQ. This CDR3 has 13 amino acids.

V and J are TRBV7-8 and TRBJ2-1; without DNA, the TCRdb call of TRBD1 cannot be checked. The germline V gene encodes CDR1 SGHVS and CDR2 FQNEAQ. The CDR3 is 13 amino acids. CDR3: CASSLLQGGEQFF.

The gene calls are TRBV6-5 and TRBJ2-1; TCRdb returns TRBD2, unconfirmable since there is no DNA. This CDR3 has 16 amino acids. The germline CDR1 and CDR2 sequences are MNHEY and SVGAGI. The CDR3 spells CASSYFVGGGANEQFF.

The chain is built from TRBV5-6 and TRBJ2-1; without DNA, the TCRdb call of TRBD2 cannot be checked. CDR1 and CDR2 from the germline V gene are SGHDT and YYEEEE. The CDR3 spans 19 residues. This CDR3 is CASSLGLAGAITSYNEQFF.

The chain carries TRBV7-3 and TRBJ2-3; TCRdb calls TRBD2, which cannot be checked without DNA. CDR1 SGHTA and CDR2 FQGTGA come from the germline V gene. The CDR3 spans 19 residues. The CDR3 sequence is CASSFFPGLAGAGTDTQYF.

The rearrangement uses TRBV11-2 and TRBJ2-3; TCRdb proposes TRBD1, but this gene call is untestable without DNA. The CDR3 covers 15 residues. Looked up from germline, CDR1 is SGHAT and CDR2 is FQNNGV. CDR3 in amino acids: CACSSTGYSTDTQYF.

The rearrangement links TRBV6-1 to TRBJ2-5; checking the TCRdb D call of TRBD2 is not possible without DNA. CDR1 and CDR2 (germline): MNHNS, SASEGT. The CDR3 runs 17 residues. The CDR3 sequence is CASNPRLAGALQETQYF.

The chain carries TRBV7-8 and TRBJ2-7; the D call from TCRdb, TRBD1, cannot be confirmed without DNA. The CDR3 extends over 16 amino acids. CDR1 and CDR2 (germline): SGHVS, FQNEAQ. CDR3 loop: CASSLPYGTTGYEQYF.

The J gene is TRBJ2-5, the V gene TRBV19. Germline V gene lookup returns CDR1 LNHDA and CDR2 SQIVND (reference sequence). The CDR3 consists of 14 residues. Here the CDR3 reads CASSIVSGKETQYF.

This sequence joins TRBV7-2 and TRBJ2-3; TCRdb's D call of TRBD2 is untestable without DNA. The CDR3 sequence is 16 residues long. CDR1 is SGHTA, CDR2 FQGNSA, per germline. CDR3 amino acids: CASSPSLASGTDTQYF.

V usage is TRBV6-2 or TRBV6-3 and J usage is TRBJ2-2; TCRdb gives TRBD1 as the D gene, but with no DNA this cannot be confirmed. Germline CDR1 reads MNHEY; CDR2 reads SVGEGT. This CDR3 is built from 15 residues. This chain's CDR3 is CASSQTGTGTGELFF.

The genes are TRBV11-2 and TRBJ2-3; TCRdb proposes TRBD2, but this gene call is untestable without DNA. Germline CDR1 and CDR2: SGHAT and FQNNGV. This CDR3 comprises 15 residues. CDR3 sequence reads: CASSLRRSSTDTQYF.

The V gene is TRBV6-5, the J gene TRBJ1-2. Looked up from germline, CDR1 is MNHEY and CDR2 is SVGAGI. CDR3 size: 15 residues. The CDR3 spells CASSYDRNAVGGYTF.

The chain combines TRBV20-1 with TRBJ2-2; TCRdb's assignment of TRBD1 cannot be checked, as there is no DNA. CDR1 and CDR2 (germline): DFQATT, SNEGSKA (reference sequence). This CDR3 contains 16 residues. The CDR3 region is CSARDIGRGSGSPQFF.

V gene TRBV6-5 combines with J gene TRBJ2-3; no DNA is available, so the TRBD1 call from TCRdb remains unchecked. Germline-derived CDR1 and CDR2 are MNHEY and SVGAGI. The CDR3 is 16 residues long. The CDR3 spells CASSYGGAKSADTQYF.